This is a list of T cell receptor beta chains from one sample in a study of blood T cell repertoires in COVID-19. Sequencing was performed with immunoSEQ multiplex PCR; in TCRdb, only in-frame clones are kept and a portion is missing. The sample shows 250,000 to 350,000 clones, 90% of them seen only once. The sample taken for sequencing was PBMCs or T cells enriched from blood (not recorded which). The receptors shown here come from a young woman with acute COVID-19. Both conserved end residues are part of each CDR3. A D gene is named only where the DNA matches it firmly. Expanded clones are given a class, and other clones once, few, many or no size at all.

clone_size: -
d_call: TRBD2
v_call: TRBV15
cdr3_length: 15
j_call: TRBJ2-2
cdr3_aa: CATSPGLEVGGELFF
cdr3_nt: TGTGCCACCAGCCCGGGACTAGAGGTTGGCGGGGAGCTGTTTTTT

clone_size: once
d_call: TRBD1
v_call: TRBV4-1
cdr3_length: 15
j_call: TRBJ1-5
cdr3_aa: CASSRDSYSNQPQHF
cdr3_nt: TGCGCCAGCAGCCGGGACAGCTATAGCAATCAGCCCCAGCATTTT

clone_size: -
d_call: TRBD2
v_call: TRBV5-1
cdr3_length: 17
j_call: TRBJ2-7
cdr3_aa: CASSLVNRLAGVYEQYF
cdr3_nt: TGCGCCAGCAGCTTGGTTAATCGACTAGCGGGAGTCTACGAGCAGTACTTC

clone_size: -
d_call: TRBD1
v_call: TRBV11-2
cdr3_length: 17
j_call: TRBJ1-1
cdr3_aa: CASSPRDRPRSVTEAFF
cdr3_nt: TGTGCCAGCAGCCCGAGGGACAGGCCGAGATCGGTCACTGAAGCTTTCTTT

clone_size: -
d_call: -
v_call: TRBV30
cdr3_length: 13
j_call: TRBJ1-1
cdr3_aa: CAWNIHQNTEAFF
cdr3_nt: TGTGCCTGGAACATACACCAGAACACTGAAGCTTTCTTT

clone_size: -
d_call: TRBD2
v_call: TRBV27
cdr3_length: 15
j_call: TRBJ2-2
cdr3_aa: CASTRLAANTGELFF
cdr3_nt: TGTGCCAGCACCAGACTAGCAGCTAACACCGGGGAGCTGTTTTTT

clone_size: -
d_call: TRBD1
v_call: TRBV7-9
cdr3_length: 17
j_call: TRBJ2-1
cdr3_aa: CASSPLGGQGAYNEQFF
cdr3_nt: TGTGCCAGCAGCCCATTGGGTGGACAGGGCGCGTACAATGAGCAGTTCTTC

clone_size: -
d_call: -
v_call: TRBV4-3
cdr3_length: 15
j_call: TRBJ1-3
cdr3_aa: CASSQDSGSGNTIYF
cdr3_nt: TGCGCCAGCAGCCAAGATAGCGGGTCTGGAAACACCATATATTTT

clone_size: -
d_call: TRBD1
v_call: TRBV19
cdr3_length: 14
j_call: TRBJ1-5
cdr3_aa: CASSIRDSGQPQHF
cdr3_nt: TGTGCCAGTAGTATCCGGGACAGCGGACAGCCCCAGCATTTT

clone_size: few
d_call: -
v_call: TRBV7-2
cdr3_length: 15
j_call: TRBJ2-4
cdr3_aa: CASSPGGLAKNIQYF
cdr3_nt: TGTGCCAGCAGCCCAGGGGGGCTAGCCAAAAACATTCAGTACTTC

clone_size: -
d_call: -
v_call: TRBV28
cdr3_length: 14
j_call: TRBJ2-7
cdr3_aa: CASSLSGVSYEQYF
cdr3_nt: TGTGCCAGCAGTTTATCAGGGGTGTCCTACGAGCAGTACTTC

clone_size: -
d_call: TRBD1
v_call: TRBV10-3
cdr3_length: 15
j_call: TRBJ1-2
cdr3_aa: CAIRQGAGGNRGYTF
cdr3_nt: TGTGCCATCAGGCAAGGGGCAGGGGGGAATCGTGGCTACACCTTC

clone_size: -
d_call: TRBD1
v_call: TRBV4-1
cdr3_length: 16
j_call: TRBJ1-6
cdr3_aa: CASSQGGQRAYSPLHF
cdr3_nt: TGCGCCAGCAGCCAAGGGGGACAGAGGGCCTATTCACCCCTCCACTTT

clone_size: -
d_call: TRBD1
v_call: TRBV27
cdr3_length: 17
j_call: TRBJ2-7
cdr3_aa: CASSWAGGQGVPYEQYF
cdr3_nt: TGTGCCAGCAGTTGGGCCGGTGGACAGGGGGTCCCCTACGAGCAGTACTTC

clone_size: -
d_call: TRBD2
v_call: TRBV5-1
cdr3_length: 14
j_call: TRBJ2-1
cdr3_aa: CASSLVAGAGEQFF
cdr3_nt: TGCGCCAGCAGCTTGGTAGCGGGAGCGGGTGAGCAGTTCTTC

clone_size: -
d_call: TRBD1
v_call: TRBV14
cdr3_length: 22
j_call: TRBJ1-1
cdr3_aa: CASSQDNGLAISGTGQDTEAFF
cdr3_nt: TGTGCCAGCAGCCAAGATAATGGCCTTGCTATTTCCGGGACAGGGCAGGACACTGAAGCTTTCTTT

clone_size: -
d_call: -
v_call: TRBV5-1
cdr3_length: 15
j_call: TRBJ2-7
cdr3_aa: CASSLRTEGLYEQYF
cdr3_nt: TGCGCCAGCAGCCTCAGGACGGAGGGACTCTACGAGCAGTACTTC

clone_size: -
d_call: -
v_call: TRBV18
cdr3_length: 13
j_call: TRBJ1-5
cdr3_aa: CASTTRGDQPQHF
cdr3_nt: TGTGCCAGTACCACCCGGGGGGATCAGCCCCAGCATTTT

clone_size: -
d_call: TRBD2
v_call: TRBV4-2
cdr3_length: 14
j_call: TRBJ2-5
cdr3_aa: CASSEGTNQETQYF
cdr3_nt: TGTGCCAGCAGCGAAGGGACTAACCAAGAGACCCAGTACTTC

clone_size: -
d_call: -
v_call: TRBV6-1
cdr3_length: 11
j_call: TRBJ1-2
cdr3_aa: CASSEGGGYTF
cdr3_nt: TGTGCCAGCAGTGAGGGAGGTGGCTACACCTTC

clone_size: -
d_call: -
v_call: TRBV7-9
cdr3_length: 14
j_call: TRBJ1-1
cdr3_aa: CASSSPWGSFEAFF
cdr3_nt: TGTGCCAGCAGCTCCCCGTGGGGCTCCTTTGAAGCTTTCTTT

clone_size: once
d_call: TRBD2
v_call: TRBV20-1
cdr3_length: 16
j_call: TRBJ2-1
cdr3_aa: CSASGLAGGPYNEQFF
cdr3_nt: TGCAGTGCTAGTGGTCTAGCGGGAGGGCCCTACAATGAGCAGTTCTTC

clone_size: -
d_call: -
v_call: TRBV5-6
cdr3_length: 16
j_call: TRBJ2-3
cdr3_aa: CASSWEERGLTDTQYF
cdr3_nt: TGTGCCAGCAGCTGGGAGGAGAGGGGCCTCACAGATACGCAGTATTTT

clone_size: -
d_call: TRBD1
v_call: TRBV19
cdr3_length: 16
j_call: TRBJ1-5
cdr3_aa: CASSIGGTGGNQPQHF
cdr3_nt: TGTGCCAGTAGTATTGGGGGGACAGGGGGCAATCAGCCCCAGCATTTT

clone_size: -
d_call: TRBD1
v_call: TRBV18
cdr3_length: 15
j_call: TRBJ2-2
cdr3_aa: CASSSGTGGTGELFF
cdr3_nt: TGTGCCAGCTCATCTGGGACAGGGGGCACCGGGGAGCTGTTTTTT

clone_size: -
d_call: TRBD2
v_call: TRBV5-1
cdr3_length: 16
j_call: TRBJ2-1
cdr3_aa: CASSLGGLAGYNEQFF
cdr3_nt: TGCGCCAGCAGCTTGGGAGGACTAGCGGGCTACAATGAGCAGTTCTTC

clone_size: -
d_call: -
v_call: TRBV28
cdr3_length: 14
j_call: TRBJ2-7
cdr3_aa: CASSLVRKSGEQYF
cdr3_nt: TGTGCCAGCAGTTTAGTTCGGAAATCAGGGGAGCAGTACTTC

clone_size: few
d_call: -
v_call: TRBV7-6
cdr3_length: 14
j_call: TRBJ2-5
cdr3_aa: CASSLRGSRETQYF
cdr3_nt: TGTGCCAGCAGCTTACGAGGAAGTAGGGAGACCCAGTACTTC

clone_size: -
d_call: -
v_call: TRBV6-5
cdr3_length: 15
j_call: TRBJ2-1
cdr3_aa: CASSYSARGNDEQFF
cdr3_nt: TGTGCCAGCAGTTACTCGGCTAGGGGAAATGATGAGCAGTTCTTC

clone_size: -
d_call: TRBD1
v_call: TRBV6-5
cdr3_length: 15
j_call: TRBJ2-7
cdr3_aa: CASSLGGQGYYEQYF
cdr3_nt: TGTGCCAGCAGTTTGGGGGGACAGGGGTACTACGAGCAGTACTTC

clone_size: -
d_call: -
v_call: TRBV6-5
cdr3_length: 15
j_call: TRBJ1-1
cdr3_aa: CARSWLRGKNTEAFF
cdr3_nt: TGTGCCAGAAGTTGGCTTCGAGGGAAGAACACTGAAGCTTTCTTT

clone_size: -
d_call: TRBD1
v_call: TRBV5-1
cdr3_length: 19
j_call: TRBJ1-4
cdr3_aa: CASSGGQGDPRITNEKLFF
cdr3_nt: TGCGCCAGCAGCGGCGGACAGGGGGATCCGAGGATAACTAATGAAAAACTGTTTTTT

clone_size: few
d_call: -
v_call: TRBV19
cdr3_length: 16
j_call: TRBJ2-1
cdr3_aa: CASREGAGSIYNEQFF
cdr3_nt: TGTGCCAGTAGGGAGGGAGCCGGAAGTATCTACAATGAGCAGTTCTTC

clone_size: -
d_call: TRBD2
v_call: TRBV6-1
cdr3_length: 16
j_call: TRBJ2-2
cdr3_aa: CASSGWREGPTGELFF
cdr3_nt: TGTGCCAGCAGTGGGTGGCGGGAGGGCCCCACCGGGGAGCTGTTTTTT

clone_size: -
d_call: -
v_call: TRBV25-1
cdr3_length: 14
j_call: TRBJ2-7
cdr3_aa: CASSEGAGAYEQYF
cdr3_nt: TGTGCCAGCAGTGAGGGGGCTGGGGCCTACGAGCAGTACTTC

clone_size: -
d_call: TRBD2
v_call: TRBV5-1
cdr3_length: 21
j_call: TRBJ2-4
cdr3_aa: CASSLAQVGLAGGRAKNIQYF
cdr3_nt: TGCGCCAGCAGCTTGGCCCAAGTAGGACTAGCGGGAGGGAGAGCCAAAAACATTCAGTACTTC

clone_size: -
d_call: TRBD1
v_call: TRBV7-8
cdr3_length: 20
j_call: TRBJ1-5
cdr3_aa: CASSGLLEQGVPYSNQPQHF
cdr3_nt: TGTGCCAGCAGCGGGCTACTTGAACAGGGGGTGCCTTATAGCAATCAGCCCCAGCATTTT

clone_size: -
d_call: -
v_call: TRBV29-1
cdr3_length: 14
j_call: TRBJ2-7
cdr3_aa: CSVEVSGFDYEQYF
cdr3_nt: TGCAGCGTTGAAGTGTCAGGGTTCGACTACGAGCAGTACTTC

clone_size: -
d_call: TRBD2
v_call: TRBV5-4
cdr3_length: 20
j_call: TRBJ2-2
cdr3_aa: CASSLLTGTSDRANTGELFF
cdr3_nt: TGTGCCAGCAGCTTACTCACCGGGACTAGCGACCGCGCGAACACCGGGGAGCTGTTTTTT

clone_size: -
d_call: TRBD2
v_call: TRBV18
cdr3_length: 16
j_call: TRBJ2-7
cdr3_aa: CASSPQEAGVIYEQYF
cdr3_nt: TGTGCCAGCTCACCTCAAGAAGCGGGAGTTATCTACGAGCAGTACTTC

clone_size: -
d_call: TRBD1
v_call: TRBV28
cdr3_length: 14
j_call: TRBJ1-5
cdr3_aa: CASSQDRGPQPQHF
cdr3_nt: TGTGCCAGCAGCCAGGACAGGGGGCCCCAGCCCCAGCATTTT

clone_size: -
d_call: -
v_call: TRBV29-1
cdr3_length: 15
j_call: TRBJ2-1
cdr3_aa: CSVESWGGTYNEQFF
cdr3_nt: TGCAGCGTTGAAAGCTGGGGCGGGACCTACAATGAGCAGTTCTTC

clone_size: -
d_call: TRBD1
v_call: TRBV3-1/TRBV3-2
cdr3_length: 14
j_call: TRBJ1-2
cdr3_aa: CASSHRDSSYGYTF
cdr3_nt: TGTGCCAGCAGCCACAGGGACAGTTCGTATGGCTACACCTTC

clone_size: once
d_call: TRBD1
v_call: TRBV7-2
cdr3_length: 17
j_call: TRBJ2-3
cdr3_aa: CASSVKQGARGGDTQYF
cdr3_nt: TGTGCCAGCAGCGTAAAACAGGGGGCAAGGGGTGGAGATACGCAGTATTTT

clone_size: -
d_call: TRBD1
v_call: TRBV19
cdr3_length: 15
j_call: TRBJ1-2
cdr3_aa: CASSAGQGPHYGYTF
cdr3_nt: TGTGCCAGTAGTGCGGGACAGGGACCACACTATGGCTACACCTTC

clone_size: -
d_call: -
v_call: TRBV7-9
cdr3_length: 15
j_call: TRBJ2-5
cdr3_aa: CASSFRDWVQETQYF
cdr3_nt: TGTGCCAGCAGCTTCCGGGACTGGGTTCAAGAGACCCAGTACTTC